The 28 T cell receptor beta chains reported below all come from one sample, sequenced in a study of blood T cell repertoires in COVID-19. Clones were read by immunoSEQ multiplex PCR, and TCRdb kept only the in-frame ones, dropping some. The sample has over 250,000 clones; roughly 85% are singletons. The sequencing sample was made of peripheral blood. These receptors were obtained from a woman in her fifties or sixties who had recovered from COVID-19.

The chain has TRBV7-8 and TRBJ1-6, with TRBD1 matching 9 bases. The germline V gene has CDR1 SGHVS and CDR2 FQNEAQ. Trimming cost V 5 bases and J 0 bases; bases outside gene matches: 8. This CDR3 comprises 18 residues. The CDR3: CASSPGQGRSSYNSPLHF. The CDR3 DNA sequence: TGTGCCAGCAGCCCGGGACAGGGACGAAGCTCCTATAATTCACCCCTCCACTTT.

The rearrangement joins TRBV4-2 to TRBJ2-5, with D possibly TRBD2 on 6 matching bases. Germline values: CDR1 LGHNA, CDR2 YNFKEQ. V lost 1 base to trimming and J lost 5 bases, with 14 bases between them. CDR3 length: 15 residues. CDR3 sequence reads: CASSQGVLAQETQYF. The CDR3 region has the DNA TGTGCCAGCAGCCAAGGGGTACTAGCTCAGGAGACCCAGTACTTC.

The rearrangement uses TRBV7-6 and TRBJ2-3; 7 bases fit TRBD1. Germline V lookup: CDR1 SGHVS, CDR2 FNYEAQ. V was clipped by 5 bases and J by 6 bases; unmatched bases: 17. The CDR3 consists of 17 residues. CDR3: CASSPEPGTVGGDTQYF. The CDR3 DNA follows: TGTGCCAGCAGCCCTGAGCCCGGGACAGTAGGAGGTGATACGCAGTATTTT. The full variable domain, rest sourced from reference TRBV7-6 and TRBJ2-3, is GAGVSQSPRYKVTKRGQDVALRCDPISGHVSLYWYRQALGQGPEFLTYFNYEAQQDKSGLPNDRFSAERPEGSISTLTIQRTEQRDSAMYRCASSPEPGTVGGDTQYFGPGTRLTVL.

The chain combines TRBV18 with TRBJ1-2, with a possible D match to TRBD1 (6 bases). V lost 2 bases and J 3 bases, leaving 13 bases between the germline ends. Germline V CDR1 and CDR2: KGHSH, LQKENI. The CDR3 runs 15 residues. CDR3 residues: CASSPSQGVHYGYTF. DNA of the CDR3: TGTGCCAGCTCACCATCACAGGGAGTTCACTATGGCTACACCTTC.

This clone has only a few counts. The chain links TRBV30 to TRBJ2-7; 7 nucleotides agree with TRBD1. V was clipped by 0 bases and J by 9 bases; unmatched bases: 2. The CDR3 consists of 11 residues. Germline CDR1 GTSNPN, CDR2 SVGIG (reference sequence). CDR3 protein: CAWSVQGWQYF. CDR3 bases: TGTGCCTGGAGTGTACAGGGGTGGCAGTACTTC.

Here the CDR3 DNA reads TGTGCCAGCAGCTCCCTGGACAGTTCCGAGCAGTACTTC. Its translation: CASSSLDSSEQYF. J is TRBJ2-7 and V is TRBV11-2; the D gene is possibly TRBD1 (6 bases). Per the germline V gene, CDR1 is SGHAT and CDR2 is FQNNGV. The CDR3 length is 13 residues. V lost 4 bases and J lost 6, with 13 bases in between.

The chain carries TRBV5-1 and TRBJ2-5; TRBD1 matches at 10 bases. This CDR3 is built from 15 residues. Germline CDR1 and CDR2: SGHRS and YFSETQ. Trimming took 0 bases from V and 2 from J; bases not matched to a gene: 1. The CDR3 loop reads CASSLADRGQETQYF. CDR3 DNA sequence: TGCGCCAGCAGCTTGGCGGACAGGGGGCAAGAGACCCAGTACTTC.

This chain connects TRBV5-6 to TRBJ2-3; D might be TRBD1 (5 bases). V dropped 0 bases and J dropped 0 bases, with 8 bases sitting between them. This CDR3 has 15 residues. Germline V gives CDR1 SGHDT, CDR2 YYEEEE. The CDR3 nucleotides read TGTGCCAGCAGCTTGGTCAGGGTTAGCACAGATACGCAGTATTTT. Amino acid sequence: CASSLVRVSTDTQYF.

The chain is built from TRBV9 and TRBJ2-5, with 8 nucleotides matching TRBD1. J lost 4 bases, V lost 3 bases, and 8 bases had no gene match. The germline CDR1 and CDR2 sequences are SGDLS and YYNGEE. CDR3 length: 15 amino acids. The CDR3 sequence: CASSARLDRAETQYF. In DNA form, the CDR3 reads TGTGCCAGCAGCGCCCGATTGGACAGGGCAGAGACCCAGTACTTC.

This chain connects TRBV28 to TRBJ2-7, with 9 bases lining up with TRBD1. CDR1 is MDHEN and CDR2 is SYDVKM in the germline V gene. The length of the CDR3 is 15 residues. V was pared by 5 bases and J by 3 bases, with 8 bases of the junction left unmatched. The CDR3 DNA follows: TGTGCCAGCAGTCCAGGACAGGGGAGGGACTACGAGCAGTACTTC. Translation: CASSPGQGRDYEQYF.

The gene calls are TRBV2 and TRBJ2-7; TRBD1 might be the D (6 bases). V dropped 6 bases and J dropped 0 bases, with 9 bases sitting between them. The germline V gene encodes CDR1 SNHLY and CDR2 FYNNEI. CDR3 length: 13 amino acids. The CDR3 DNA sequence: TGTGCCAGCAGATCAGGGGCCTCCTACGAGCAGTACTTC. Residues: CASRSGASYEQYF.

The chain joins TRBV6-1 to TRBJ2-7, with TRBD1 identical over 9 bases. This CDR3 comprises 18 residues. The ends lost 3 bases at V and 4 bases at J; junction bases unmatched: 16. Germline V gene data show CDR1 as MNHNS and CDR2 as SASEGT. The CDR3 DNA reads TGTGCCAGCAGTGAGACGGGACAGGGTATCCTAGAGGCTTACGAGCAGTACTTC. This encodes CASSETGQGILEAYEQYF.

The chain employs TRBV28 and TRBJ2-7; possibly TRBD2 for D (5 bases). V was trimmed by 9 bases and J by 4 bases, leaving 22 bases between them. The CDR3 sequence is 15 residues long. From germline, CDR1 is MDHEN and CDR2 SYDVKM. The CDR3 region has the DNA TGTGCCAGTAGAATCCCGGGAACGGGCGCTTACGAGCAGTACTTC. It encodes CASRIPGTGAYEQYF.

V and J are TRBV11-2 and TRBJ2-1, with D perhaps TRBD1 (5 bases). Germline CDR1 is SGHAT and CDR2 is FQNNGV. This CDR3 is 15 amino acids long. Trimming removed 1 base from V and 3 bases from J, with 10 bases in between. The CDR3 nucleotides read TGTGCCAGCAGCTTAGGACAGATCCTCTACAATGAGCAGTTCTTC. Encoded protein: CASSLGQILYNEQFF.

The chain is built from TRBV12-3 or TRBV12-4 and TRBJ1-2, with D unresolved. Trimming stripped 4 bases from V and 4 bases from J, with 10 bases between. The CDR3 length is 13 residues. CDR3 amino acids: CASSSTAAYGYTF. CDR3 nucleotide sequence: TGTGCCAGCAGTTCAACCGCGGCCTATGGCTACACCTTC.

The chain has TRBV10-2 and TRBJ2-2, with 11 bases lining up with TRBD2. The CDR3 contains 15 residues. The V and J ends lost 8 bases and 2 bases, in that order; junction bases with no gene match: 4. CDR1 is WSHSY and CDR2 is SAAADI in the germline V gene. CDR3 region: CASQGTSGNTGELFF. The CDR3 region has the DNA TGCGCCAGCCAAGGGACTAGCGGAAACACCGGGGAGCTGTTTTTT.

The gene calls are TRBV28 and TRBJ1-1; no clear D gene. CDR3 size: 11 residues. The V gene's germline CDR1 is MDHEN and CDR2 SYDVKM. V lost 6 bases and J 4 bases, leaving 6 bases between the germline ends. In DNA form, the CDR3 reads TGTGCCAGCAGGAGACTCACTGAAGCTTTCTTT. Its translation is CASRRLTEAFF.

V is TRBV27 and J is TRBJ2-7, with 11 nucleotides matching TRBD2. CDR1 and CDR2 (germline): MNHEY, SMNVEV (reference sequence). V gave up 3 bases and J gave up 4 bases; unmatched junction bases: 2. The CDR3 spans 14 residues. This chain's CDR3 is CASSLTSGAYEQYF. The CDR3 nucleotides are TGTGCCAGCAGTTTGACTAGCGGGGCTTACGAGCAGTACTTC.

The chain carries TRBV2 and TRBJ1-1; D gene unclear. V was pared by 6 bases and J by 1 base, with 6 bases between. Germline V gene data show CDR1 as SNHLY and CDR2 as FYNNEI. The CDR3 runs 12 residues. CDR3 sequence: CASRRENTEAFF. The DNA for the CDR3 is TGTGCCAGCAGGAGAGAGAACACTGAAGCTTTCTTT.

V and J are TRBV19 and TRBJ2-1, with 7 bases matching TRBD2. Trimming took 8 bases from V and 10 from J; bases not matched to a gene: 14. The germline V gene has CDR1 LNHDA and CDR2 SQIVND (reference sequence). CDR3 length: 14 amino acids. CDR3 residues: CASRGLADVSEQFF. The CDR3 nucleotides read TGTGCCAGTCGAGGGCTAGCGGATGTTTCCGAGCAGTTCTTC.

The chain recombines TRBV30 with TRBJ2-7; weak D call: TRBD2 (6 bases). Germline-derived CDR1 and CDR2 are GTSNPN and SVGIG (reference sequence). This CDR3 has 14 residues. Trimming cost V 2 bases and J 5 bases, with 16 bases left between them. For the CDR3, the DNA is TGTGCCTGGAGTAGGAGGGGAGTGTTCCACGAGCAGTACTTC. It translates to CAWSRRGVFHEQYF.

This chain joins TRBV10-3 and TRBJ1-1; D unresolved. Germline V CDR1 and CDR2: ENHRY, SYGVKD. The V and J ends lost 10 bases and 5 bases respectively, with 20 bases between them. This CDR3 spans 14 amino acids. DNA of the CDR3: TGTGCCACCAGGTTTGAAGAGGGAGGTACTGAAGCTTTCTTT. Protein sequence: CATRFEEGGTEAFF.

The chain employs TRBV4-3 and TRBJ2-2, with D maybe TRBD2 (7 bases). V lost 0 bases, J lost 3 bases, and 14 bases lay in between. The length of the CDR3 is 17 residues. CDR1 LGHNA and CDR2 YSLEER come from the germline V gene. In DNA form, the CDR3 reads TGCGCCAGCAGCCAAGATTGGGGGGGCGCCGACACCGGGGAGCTGTTTTTT. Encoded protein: CASSQDWGGADTGELFF.

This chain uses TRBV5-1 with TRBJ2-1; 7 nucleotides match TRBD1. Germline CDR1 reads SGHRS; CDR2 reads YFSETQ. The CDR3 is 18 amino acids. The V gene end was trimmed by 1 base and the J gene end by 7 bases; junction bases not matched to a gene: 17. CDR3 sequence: CASSLRRTGALVGNEQFF. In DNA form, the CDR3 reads TGCGCCAGCAGCTTGAGGAGGACAGGAGCCTTAGTAGGGAATGAGCAGTTCTTC.

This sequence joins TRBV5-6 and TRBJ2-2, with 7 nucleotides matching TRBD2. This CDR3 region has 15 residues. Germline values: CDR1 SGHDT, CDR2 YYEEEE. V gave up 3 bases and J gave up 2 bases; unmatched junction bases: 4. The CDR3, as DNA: TGTGCCAGCAGCTCAATAGCGGGTAACACCGGGGAGCTGTTTTTT. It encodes CASSSIAGNTGELFF.

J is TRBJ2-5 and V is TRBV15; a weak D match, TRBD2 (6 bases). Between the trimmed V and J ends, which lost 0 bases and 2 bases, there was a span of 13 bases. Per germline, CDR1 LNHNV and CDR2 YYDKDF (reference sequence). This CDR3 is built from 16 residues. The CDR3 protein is CATSRDKAGGQETQYF. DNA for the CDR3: TGTGCCACCAGCAGAGATAAGGCCGGAGGGCAAGAGACCCAGTACTTC.

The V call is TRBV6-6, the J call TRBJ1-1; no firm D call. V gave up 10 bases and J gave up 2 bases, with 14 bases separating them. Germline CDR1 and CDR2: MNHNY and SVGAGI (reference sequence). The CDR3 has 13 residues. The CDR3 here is CATMKEGNTEAFF. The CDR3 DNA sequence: TGTGCCACCATGAAGGAGGGAAACACTGAAGCTTTCTTT.

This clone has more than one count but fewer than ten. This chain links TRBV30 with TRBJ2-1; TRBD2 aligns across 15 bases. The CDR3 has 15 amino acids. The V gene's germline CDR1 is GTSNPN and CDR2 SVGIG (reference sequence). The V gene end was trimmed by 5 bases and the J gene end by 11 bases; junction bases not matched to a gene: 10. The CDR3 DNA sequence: TGTGCCTGGGACCGTAAGGGACTAGCGGGAGGACAGCAGTTCTTC. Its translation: CAWDRKGLAGGQQFF.